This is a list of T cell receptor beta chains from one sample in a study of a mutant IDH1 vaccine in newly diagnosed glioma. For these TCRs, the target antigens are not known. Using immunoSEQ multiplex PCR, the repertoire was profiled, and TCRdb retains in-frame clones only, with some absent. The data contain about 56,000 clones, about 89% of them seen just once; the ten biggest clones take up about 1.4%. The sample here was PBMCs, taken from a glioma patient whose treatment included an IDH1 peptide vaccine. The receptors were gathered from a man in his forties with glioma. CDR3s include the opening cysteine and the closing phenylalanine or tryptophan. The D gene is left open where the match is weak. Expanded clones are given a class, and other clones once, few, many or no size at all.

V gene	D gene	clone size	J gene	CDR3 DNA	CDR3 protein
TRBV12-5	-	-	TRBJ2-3	TGTGCTAGTGGTTTGATGTACGACGGACTAACTAGCACAGATACGCAGTATTTT	CASGLMYDGLTSTDTQYF
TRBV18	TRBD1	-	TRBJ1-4	TGTGCCAGCTCACCACCGGGACAGGGGGCTGGCGAAAAACTGTTTTTT	CASSPPGQGAGEKLFF
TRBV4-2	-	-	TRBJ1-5	TGTGCCAGCAGCCAAGCTTTTCGGGGAAATTTTCAGCCCCAGCATTTT	CASSQAFRGNFQPQHF
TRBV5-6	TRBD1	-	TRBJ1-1	TGTGCCAGCAGCTCCGACGGGAACAGGGGGTTGAACACTGAAGCTTTCTTT	CASSSDGNRGLNTEAFF
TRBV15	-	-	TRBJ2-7	TGTGCCACCAGCAGAGAAATAAACGGTGGTTACGAGCAGTACTTC	CATSREINGGYEQYF
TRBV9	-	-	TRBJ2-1	TGTGCCAGCAGCGTGGGGGAGAATGAGCAGTTCTTC	CASSVGENEQFF
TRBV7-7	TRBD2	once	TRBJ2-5	TGTGCCAGCAGCTTACTAGCGGGAGTTGAGACCCAGTACTTC	CASSLLAGVETQYF
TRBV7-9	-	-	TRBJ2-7	TGTGCCAGCGCCGATTCCTACGAGCAGTACTTC	CASADSYEQYF
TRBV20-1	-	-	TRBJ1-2	TGCAGTGCTAGGAATAACTATGGCTACACCTTC	CSARNNYGYTF
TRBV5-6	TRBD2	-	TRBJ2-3	TGTGCCAGCAGCTTCGTTAGCGGGTCAAGCACAGATACGCAGTATTTT	CASSFVSGSSTDTQYF
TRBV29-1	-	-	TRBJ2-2	TGCAGCGCCCCGTGGGAGAACACCGGGGAGCTGTTTTTT	CSAPWENTGELFF
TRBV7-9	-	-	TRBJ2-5	TGTGCCAGCAGCCTTCGTTTTCGGGGGTTGGGAGAGACCCAGTACTTC	CASSLRFRGLGETQYF
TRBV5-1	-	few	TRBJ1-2	TGCGCCAGTGTTGGAGGGAATGGCTACACCTTC	CASVGGNGYTF
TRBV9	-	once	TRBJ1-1	TGTGCCAGCAGCATAGACGGGGACACTGAAGCTTTCTTT	CASSIDGDTEAFF
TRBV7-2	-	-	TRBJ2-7	TGTGCCAGCAGCTTCTCGGGATCCTACGAGCAGTACTTC	CASSFSGSYEQYF
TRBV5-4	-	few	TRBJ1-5	TGTGCCAGCAGCGCGGGACCGATCGGCAATCAGCCCCAGCATTTT	CASSAGPIGNQPQHF
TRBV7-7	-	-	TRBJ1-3	TGTGCTAGCAGCCAGGGGACGGGGGGAAACACCATATATTTT	CASSQGTGGNTIYF
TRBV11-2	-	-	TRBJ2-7	TGTGCCAGCAGCTTATCGATAGTCAACTACGAGCAGTACTTC	CASSLSIVNYEQYF
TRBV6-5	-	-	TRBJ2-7	TGTGCCAGCAGGGCGGGACGGCGGTACGAGCAGTACTTC	CASRAGRRYEQYF
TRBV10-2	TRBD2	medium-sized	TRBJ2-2	TGCGCCAGCAGGACTAGCGGGAGAGACACCGGGGAGCTGTTTTTT	CASRTSGRDTGELFF